The sequence of this TCR beta chain was determined in a study of T cell responses to AZD1222 COVID-19 vaccine. The study, taken as a whole, reports: Donors in the cohort were predominantly white British and more often female, and clonal diversity was possibly underestimated. At baseline, seropositivity was found in only a handful of AZD1222 recipients.

This clone was found once. What it binds is unknown. Measured with immunoSEQ multiplex PCR; TCRdb has only the in-frame clones, and not every one. The table shows 90,000 to 120,000 clones, with around 92% occurring only once. The germline V gene has CDR1 GTSNPN and CDR2 SVGIG (reference sequence). The CDR3 is 13 residues long. Trimming removed 1 base at V and 2 bases at J, with 8 bases between. The receptor's source is an adult who received the AZD1222 COVID-19 vaccine. The material sequenced was peripheral blood, taken 28 days after the second AZD1222 dose. J is TRBJ1-2 and V is TRBV30; no reliable D call. The CDR3 coding sequence is TGTGCCTGGAGTGGACGGCTGAACTATGGCTACACCTTC. Residues: CAWSGRLNYGYTF.